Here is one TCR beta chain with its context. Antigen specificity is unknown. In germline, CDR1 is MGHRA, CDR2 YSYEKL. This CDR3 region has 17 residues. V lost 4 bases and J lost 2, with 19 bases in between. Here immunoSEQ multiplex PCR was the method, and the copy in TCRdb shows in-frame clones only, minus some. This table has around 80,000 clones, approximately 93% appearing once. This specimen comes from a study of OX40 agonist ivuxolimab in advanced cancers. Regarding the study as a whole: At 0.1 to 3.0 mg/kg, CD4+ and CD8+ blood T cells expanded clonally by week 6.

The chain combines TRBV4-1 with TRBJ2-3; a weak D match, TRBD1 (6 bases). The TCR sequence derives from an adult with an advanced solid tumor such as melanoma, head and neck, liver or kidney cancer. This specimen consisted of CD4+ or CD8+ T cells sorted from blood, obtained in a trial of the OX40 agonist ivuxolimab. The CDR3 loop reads CASSLRDTSHLTDTQYF. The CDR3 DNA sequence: TGCGCCAGCAGCCTACGGGACACAAGCCACCTCACAGATACGCAGTATTTT.